This T cell receptor (beta chain) was obtained from a study of CD8+ T cells in alopecia areata. The treatment denotes: oral pan-JAK inhibitor, 5-10 mg twice daily. Following extraction, RNA underwent reverse transcription to cDNA, which served as the sequencing template. The repertoire was sequenced with immunoSEQ multiplex PCR; TCRdb's copy has only in-frame clones and lacks some. The sample lists roughly 210,000 clones; less than 45% were seen once. The CDR3 is 14 amino acids. V lost 7 bases to trimming and J lost 0 bases, with 10 bases between them. Per the germline V gene, CDR1 is ENHRY and CDR2 is SYGVKD.

This material consisted of CD4+ T cells sorted from blood, taken at approximately week 36, from a patient treated with tofacitinib. The gene calls are TRBV10-3 and TRBJ1-3; D is uncertain. This clonotype originated in a human donor with alopecia areata. DNA of the CDR3: TGTGCCATCACCCAGACGAACTCTGGAAACACCATATATTTT. Translated, it gives CAITQTNSGNTIYF.